The sequence of this T cell receptor beta chain was determined in a study of T-cell reconstitution after alpha-beta-depleted transplantation in children. CDR1 LNHDA and CDR2 SQIVND come from the germline V gene (reference sequence). The CDR3 extends over 13 amino acids. Trimming shortened V by 5 bases and J by 6 bases, and 11 bases separated the two germline ends. In its sample, this clonotype was seen a few times. Unique molecular identifiers were incorporated when the TCRbeta library was constructed. TCRdb itself ran the PCR reads through MiXCR, one entry per CDR3 protein. Among fewer than 200,000 distinct CDR3 sequences listed, about 6.4% were seen once.

The receptor was isolated from a human donor who donated a stem cell graft to a child with Wiskott-Aldrich syndrome. The starting material was PBMCs from the stem cell graft donor, obtained from the stem cell graft. V gene TRBV19 combines with J gene TRBJ1-5, with D tentatively TRBD1 (5 bases). For the CDR3, the DNA is TGTGCCAGTAGTGGAGTCAGGGTTCAGCCCCAGCATTTT. Its protein is CASSGVRVQPQHF.